This TCR beta chain emerged from a study of cytomegalovirus exposure and HLA in healthy donors. Trimming took 0 bases from V and 5 from J, leaving 13 bases between them. CDR1 and CDR2 (germline): GTSNPN, SVGIG (reference sequence). The CDR3 covers 14 residues. PCR involved 60 Vbeta and 13 Jbeta primers. The data were produced by immunoSEQ multiplex PCR, yet TCRdb's version contains in-frame clones alone and is incomplete. The data show approximately 220,000 clones, around 80% seen once. The sample taken for sequencing was PBMCs. The chain uses TRBV30 and TRBJ1-1; D possibly corresponds to TRBD1 (5 bases). The clonotype originates from a man younger than 35 in good health and CMV-seronegative. CDR3 DNA: TGTGCCTGGAGTGTAGGGCAGGGAGGGACTGAAGCTTTCTTT. This sequence encodes CAWSVGQGGTEAFF.